This T cell receptor beta chain was obtained from a study of human T cells and chemical hapten exposure. Across the whole study: All patients underwent weekly scalp dosing with diphenylcyclopropenone for the full approximately 23-week study. Study-level results: Among TCRs, those above 1 in 1000 frequency were unaffected by DPC sensitization.

In its sample, this clonotype was seen a few times. Its antigen is not identified. TCRdb reprocessed the RACE reads with MiXCR, giving one entry per CDR3 protein. Among roughly 88,000 distinct CDR3 sequences listed, around 10% were seen once. The time point was: pre-sensitization, week 0. Treatment denoted: therapeutic diphenylcyclopropenone sensitization with weekly scalp DPC. People who gave samples had alopecia, were 18 to 70 years old, and were suitable for DPC. The sequencing used whole blood, collected in connection with sensitization to the hapten diphenylcyclopropenone (DPC). The sequence derives from a woman in her forties with alopecia areata. Some clones in this sample may be carry-over from other donors' samples.

The CDR3 bases are TGTGCCAGCAGCTGGGGCGGGACTAGCGGAAACAATGAGCAGTTCTTC. The encoded protein is CASSWGGTSGNNEQFF. The V call is TRBV7-9, the J call TRBJ2-1, with 11 positions matching TRBD2. The CDR3 is made up of 16 amino acids. The germline CDR1 and CDR2 sequences are SEHNR and FQNEAQ (reference sequence). V trimming: 4 bases; J trimming: 5 bases; junction bases outside the gene matches: 7.